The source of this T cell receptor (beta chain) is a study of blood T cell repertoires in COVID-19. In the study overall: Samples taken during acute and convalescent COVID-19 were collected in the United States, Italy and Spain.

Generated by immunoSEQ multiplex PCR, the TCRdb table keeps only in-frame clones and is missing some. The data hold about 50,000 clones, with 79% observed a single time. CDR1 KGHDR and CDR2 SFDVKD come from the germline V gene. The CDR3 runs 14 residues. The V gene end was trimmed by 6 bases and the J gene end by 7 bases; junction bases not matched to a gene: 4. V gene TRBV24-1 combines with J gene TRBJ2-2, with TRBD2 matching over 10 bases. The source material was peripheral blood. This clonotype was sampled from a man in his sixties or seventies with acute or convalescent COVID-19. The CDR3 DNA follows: TGTGCCACCAGTATTAGCGGGAGGAGCGGGGAGCTGTTTTTT. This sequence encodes CATSISGRSGELFF.